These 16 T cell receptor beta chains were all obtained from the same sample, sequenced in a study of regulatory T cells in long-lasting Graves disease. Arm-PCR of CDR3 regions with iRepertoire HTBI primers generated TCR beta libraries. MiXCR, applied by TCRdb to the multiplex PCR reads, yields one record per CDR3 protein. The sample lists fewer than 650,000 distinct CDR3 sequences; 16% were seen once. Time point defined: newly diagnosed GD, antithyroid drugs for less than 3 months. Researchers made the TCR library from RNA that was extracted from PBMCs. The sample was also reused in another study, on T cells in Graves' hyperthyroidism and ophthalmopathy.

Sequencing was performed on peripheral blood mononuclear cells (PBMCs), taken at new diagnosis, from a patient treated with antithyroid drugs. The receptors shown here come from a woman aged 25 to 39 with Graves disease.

CDR3 region: CASSEGRGRSGANVLTF. CDR3 in DNA: TGTGCCAGCAGTGAGGGGAGGGGTCGATCTGGGGCCAACGTCCTGACTTTC. The rearrangement joins TRBV2 to TRBJ2-6; 7 nucleotides align to TRBD2. The CDR3 length is 17 residues. Trimming at V came to 3 bases and at J to 1 base, leaving 6 bases not matched to a gene. The germline V gene encodes CDR1 SNHLY and CDR2 FYNNEI.

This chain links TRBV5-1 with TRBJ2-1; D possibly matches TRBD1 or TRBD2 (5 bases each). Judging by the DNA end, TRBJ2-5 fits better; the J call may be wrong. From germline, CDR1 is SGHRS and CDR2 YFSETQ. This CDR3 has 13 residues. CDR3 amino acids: CASSGDLGETQYF. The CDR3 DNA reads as TGCGCCAGCAGTGGGGACCTCGGGGAGACCCAGTACTTC.

The CDR3 sequence: CASSPAVGGNTEAFF. The CDR3 DNA follows: TGTGCCAGCAGCCCCGCAGTTGGGGGGAACACTGAAGCTTTCTTT. This rearrangement joins TRBV12-3 or TRBV12-4 to TRBJ1-1, with D tentatively TRBD1 (5 bases). V lost 6 bases and J 1 base, leaving 15 bases between the germline ends. The CDR3 is 15 residues long.

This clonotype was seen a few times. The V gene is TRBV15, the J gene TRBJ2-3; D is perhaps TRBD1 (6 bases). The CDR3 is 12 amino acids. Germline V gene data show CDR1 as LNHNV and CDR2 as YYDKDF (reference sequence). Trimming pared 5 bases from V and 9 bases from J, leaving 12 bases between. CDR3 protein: CATSWTANTQYF. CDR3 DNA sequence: TGTGCCACCAGCTGGACAGCGAACACGCAGTATTTT.

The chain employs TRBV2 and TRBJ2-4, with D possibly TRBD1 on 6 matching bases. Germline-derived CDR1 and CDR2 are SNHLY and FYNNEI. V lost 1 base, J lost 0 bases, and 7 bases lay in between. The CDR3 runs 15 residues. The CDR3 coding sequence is TGTGCCAGCAGTGAAGAACAGGGAGCCAAAAACATTCAGTACTTC. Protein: CASSEEQGAKNIQYF.

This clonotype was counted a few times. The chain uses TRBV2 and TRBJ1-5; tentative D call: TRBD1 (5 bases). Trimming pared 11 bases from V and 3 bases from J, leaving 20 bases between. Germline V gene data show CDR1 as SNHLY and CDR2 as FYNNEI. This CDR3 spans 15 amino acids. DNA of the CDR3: TGTGCCGGGGGGGATAGGGGCCAGAACAATCAGCCCCAGCATTTT. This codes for CAGGDRGQNNQPQHF.

The CDR3 nucleotides are TGTGCCAGCAGCCTCGGGGGTACGGGAGTGGACCAAGAGACCCAGTACTTC. The encoded protein is CASSLGGTGVDQETQYF. This chain joins TRBV3-1 and TRBJ2-1, with D possibly matching TRBD2 (6 bases). The DNA matches TRBJ2-5 better at its end, which makes the J call doubtful. The CDR3 runs 17 residues. Germline V gene lookup returns CDR1 LGHDT and CDR2 YNNKEL (reference sequence).

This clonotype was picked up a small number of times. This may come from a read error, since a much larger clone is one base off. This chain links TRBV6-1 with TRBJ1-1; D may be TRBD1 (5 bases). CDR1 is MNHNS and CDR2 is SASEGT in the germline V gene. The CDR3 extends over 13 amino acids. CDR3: CASNLREDTEASF. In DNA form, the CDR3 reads TGTGCCAGCAACCTCAGGGAGGACACTGAAGCTTCCTTT.

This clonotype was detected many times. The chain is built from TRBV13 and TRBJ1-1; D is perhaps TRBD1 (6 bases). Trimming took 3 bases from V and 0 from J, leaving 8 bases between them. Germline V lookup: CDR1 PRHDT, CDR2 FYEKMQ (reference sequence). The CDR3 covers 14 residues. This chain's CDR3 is CASSFRDMNTEAFF. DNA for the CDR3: TGTGCCAGCAGCTTCAGGGACATGAACACTGAAGCTTTCTTT.

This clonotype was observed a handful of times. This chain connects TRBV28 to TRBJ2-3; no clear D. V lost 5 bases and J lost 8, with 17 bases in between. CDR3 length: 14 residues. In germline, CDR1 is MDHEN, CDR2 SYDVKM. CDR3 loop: CASSKAGSYLTQYF. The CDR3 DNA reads TGTGCCAGCAGTAAAGCCGGCTCCTATCTTACGCAGTATTTT.

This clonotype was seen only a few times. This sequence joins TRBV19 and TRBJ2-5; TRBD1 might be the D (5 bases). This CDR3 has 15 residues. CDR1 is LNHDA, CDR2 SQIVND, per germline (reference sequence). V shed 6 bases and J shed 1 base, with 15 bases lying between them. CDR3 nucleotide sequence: TGTGCCAGTAGATCCCGAGGACAACTCCAAGAGACCCAGTACTTC. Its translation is CASRSRGQLQETQYF.

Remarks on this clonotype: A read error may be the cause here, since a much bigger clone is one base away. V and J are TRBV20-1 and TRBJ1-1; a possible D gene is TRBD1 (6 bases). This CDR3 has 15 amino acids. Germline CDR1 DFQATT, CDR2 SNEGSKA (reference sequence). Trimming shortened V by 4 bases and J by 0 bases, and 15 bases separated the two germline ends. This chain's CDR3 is CSAKKAGALNTEAFF. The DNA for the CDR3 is TGCAGTGCTAAAAAGGCAGGGGCTTTGAACACTGAAGCTTTCTTT.

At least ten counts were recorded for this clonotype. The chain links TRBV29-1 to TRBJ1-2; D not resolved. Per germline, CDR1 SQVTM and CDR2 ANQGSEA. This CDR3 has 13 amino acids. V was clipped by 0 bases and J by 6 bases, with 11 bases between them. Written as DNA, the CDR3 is TGCAGCGTTGAAGATCGGTCTTTGGATGGCTACACCTTC. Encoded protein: CSVEDRSLDGYTF.

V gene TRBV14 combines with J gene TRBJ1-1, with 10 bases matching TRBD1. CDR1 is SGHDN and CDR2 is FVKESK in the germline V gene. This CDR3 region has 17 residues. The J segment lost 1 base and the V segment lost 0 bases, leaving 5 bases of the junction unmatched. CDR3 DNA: TGTGCCAGCAGCCAAGAGAAGAGGGACAGGGGGAACACTGAAGCTTTCTTT. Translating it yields CASSQEKRDRGNTEAFF.

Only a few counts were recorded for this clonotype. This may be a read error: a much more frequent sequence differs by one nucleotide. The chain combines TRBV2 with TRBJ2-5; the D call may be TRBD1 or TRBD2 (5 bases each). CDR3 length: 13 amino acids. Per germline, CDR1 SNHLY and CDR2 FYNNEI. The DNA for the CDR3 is TGTGCCAGCAGGCCGGGACCCCAAGAGACCCGGTACTTC. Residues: CASRPGPQETRYF.

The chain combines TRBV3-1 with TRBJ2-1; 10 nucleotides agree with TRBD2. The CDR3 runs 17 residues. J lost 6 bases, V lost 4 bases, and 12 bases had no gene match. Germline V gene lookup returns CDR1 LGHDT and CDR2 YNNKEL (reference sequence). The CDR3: CASSLRIRAGGGNEQFF. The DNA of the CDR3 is TGTGCCAGCAGCCTGCGGATCCGAGCGGGAGGGGGCAATGAGCAGTTCTTC.